One sample yielded the 9 T cell receptor beta chains listed below, sequenced in a study of OX40 agonist ivuxolimab in advanced cancers. Library construction relied on the immunoSEQ multiplex PCR assay. Imported from immuneACCESS, the table was reduced by TCRdb to in-frame sequences with V and J called. These copies leave out some clones; in studies compared against another copy, an unresolved V gene accounts for under half, and the cause of the remainder is not known. This sample comprises approximately 50,000 clones, roughly nine tenths of them detected only once. Of the sample, around 0.76% is held by the ten largest clones. This sample comprised CD4+ or CD8+ T cells sorted from blood, obtained in a trial of the OX40 agonist ivuxolimab. The source of these receptors is an adult with an advanced solid tumor such as melanoma, head and neck, liver or kidney cancer.

The CDR3 sequence is CASISGGSVSTDTQYF. The CDR3 DNA reads TGCGCCAGCATTTCGGGCGGGAGTGTCAGCACAGATACGCAGTATTTT. The chain uses TRBV5-1 and TRBJ2-3; TRBD2 matches 7 bases. The CDR3 runs to 16 residues. The trim removed 6 bases at V and 0 bases at J, leaving 10 bases unmatched. Germline CDR1 and CDR2: SGHRS and YFSETQ.

V and J are TRBV5-4 and TRBJ2-5, with a tentative D call TRBD1 (6 bases). The V end lost 4 bases, the J end lost 7 bases, and 23 bases lay between the germline ends. CDR1 is SGHNT and CDR2 is YYREEE in the germline V gene (reference sequence). The CDR3 is made up of 16 amino acids. For the CDR3, the DNA is TGTGCCAGCAGCCCCGCTGGGGGCCGGGGTTTGTCGACCCAGTACTTC. Protein sequence: CASSPAGGRGLSTQYF.

The gene calls are TRBV5-8 and TRBJ2-3; D ambiguous. CDR3 size: 15 residues. Trimming removed 1 base at V and 2 bases at J, with 11 bases between. Germline loops: CDR1 SGHTS, CDR2 YDEGEE. The CDR3 loop reads CASSLLHLNTDTQYF. DNA of the CDR3: TGTGCCAGCAGCTTGTTACACCTGAACACAGATACGCAGTATTTT.

The chain carries TRBV6-6 and TRBJ1-4; D uncertain. Germline-derived CDR1 and CDR2 are MNHNY and SVGAGI (reference sequence). V lost 0 bases and J lost 5, with 10 bases in between. The CDR3 totals 15 residues. CDR3 DNA sequence: TGTGCCAGCAGTTACTCACGGAGTGGGAATGAAAAACTGTTTTTT. Its protein is CASSYSRSGNEKLFF.

The CDR3 region is CASSLYRQETYEQYF. CDR3 sequence (DNA): TGTGCCAGCAGTTTATATAGACAGGAGACCTACGAGCAGTACTTC. The chain joins TRBV27 to TRBJ2-7; D might be TRBD1 (6 bases). This CDR3 has 15 residues. Trimming shortened V by 1 base and J by 2 bases, and 12 bases separated the two germline ends. Germline V gives CDR1 MNHEY, CDR2 SMNVEV (reference sequence).

This clone was seen once. The chain uses TRBV15 and TRBJ1-2, with a possible D match to TRBD1 (5 bases). V was clipped by 1 base and J by 4 bases, with 10 bases between them. This CDR3 comprises 14 residues. CDR1 and CDR2 from the germline V gene are LNHNV and YYDKDF (reference sequence). The DNA of the CDR3 is TGTGCCACCAGCAGAGGGGGCGACGGCTATGGCTACACCTTC. It encodes CATSRGGDGYGYTF. The variable domain in full, with the rest retrieved from reference TRBV15 and TRBJ1-2, is DAMVIQNPRYQVTQFGKPVTLSCSQTLNHNVMYWYQQKSSQAPKLLFHYYDKDFNNEADTPDNFQSRRPNTSFCFLDIRSPGLGDTAMYLCATSRGGDGYGYTFGSGTRLTVV.

This CDR3 reads CASSQGFGEKLFF. The CDR3 DNA sequence: TGTGCCAGCAGCCAGGGCTTCGGCGAAAAACTGTTTTTT. The chain uses TRBV6-1 and TRBJ1-4, with D maybe TRBD1 (5 bases). Per the germline V gene, CDR1 is MNHNS and CDR2 is SASEGT. This CDR3 contains 13 residues. With 6 bases removed from V and 8 bases from J, the gap between germline ends came to 13 bases.

The rearrangement joins TRBV7-2 to TRBJ2-5; D might be TRBD2 (7 bases). This CDR3 is 16 amino acids long. Germline V gene data show CDR1 as SGHTA and CDR2 as FQGNSA. Deletions cut 2 bases from V and 7 bases from J, with 20 bases between. The CDR3 sequence is CASSLSYKGGGVTQYF. In DNA, the CDR3 is TGTGCCAGCAGCTTATCATACAAGGGAGGGGGTGTGACCCAGTACTTC.

This clone appeared a few times. V and J are TRBV14 and TRBJ2-3, with unresolved D. The CDR3 spans 15 residues. V was pared by 0 bases and J by 3 bases, with 10 bases between. CDR1 is SGHDN and CDR2 is FVKESK in the germline V gene. The CDR3 region has the DNA TGTGCCAGCAGCCAAGATATCTCGGGTACAGATACGCAGTATTTT. It translates to CASSQDISGTDTQYF.